Listed below are T cell receptor beta chains from one sample, sequenced in a study of blood T cell repertoires in COVID-19. Clones were read by immunoSEQ multiplex PCR, and TCRdb kept only the in-frame ones, dropping some. The data show about 48,000 clones, with more than 75% seen just once and approximately 5.6% held by the top ten. Sequenced input: peripheral blood. These receptor sequences come from a woman aged 60-70 years with acute or convalescent COVID-19. Both conserved end residues are part of each CDR3. Each record gives: V gene, clone size, J gene, D gene, CDR3 protein, CDR3 DNA. The D gene is left open where the match is weak. Size is omitted from some rows. Given values are once, few, many or a class for expanded clones.

TRBV5-4,once,TRBJ1-1,TRBD1,CASSPDGTGGKYTEAFF,TGTGCCAGCAGCCCCGATGGGACAGGGGGGAAGTACACTGAAGCTTTCTTT
TRBV4-2,-,TRBJ1-2,-,CASSQPRLDYGYTF,TGTGCCAGCAGCCAACCCAGGTTAGACTATGGCTACACCTTC
TRBV2,-,TRBJ2-1,-,CASSEEGSYNEQFF,TGTGCCAGCAGTGAAGAGGGGTCCTACAATGAGCAGTTCTTC
TRBV6-5,-,TRBJ1-1,TRBD1,CATTFSTGDTEAFF,TGTGCCACTACCTTCAGTACAGGGGACACTGAAGCTTTCTTT
TRBV4-1,-,TRBJ2-1,TRBD2,CASSRLTSGDYNEQFF,TGCGCCAGCAGCCGCCTAACTAGCGGGGACTACAATGAGCAGTTCTTC
TRBV27,-,TRBJ1-1,TRBD1,CATSLRGQYTEAFF,TGTGCCACCTCTCTCAGGGGGCAATACACTGAAGCTTTCTTT
TRBV5-1,-,TRBJ2-1,TRBD1,CASSWTGGGPYNEQFF,TGCGCCAGCAGCTGGACAGGGGGTGGCCCGTACAATGAGCAGTTCTTC
TRBV30,-,TRBJ2-7,TRBD2,CAWLHGTSGAGEQYF,TGTGCCTGGCTCCACGGGACTAGCGGGGCCGGGGAGCAGTACTTC
TRBV7-8,-,TRBJ1-1,-,CASSPRVGNTEAFF,TGTGCCAGCAGCCCCAGGGTAGGGAACACTGAAGCTTTCTTT
TRBV7-9,-,TRBJ2-1,-,CASSRRGTPSYNEQFF,TGTGCCAGCAGCCGTCGGGGGACTCCTTCCTACAATGAGCAGTTCTTC
TRBV7-9,-,TRBJ1-2,-,CASSPLPGAGYGYTF,TGTGCCAGCAGCCCCTTGCCAGGGGCAGGCTATGGCTACACCTTC
TRBV19,-,TRBJ1-6,-,CASSMRAGENSPLHF,TGTGCCAGTAGTATGAGGGCAGGGGAAAATTCACCCCTCCACTTT
TRBV11-1,once,TRBJ1-1,-,CASSLEARMNTEAFF,TGTGCCAGCAGCTTAGAAGCAAGAATGAACACTGAAGCTTTCTTT
TRBV4-3,-,TRBJ1-4,-,CASSQDPGNNEKLFF,TGCGCCAGCAGCCAAGATCCAGGGAATAATGAAAAACTGTTTTTT
TRBV12-3/TRBV12-4,-,TRBJ2-7,-,CASSLDPTVEQYF,TGTGCCAGCAGTTTAGACCCAACTGTCGAGCAGTACTTC
TRBV4-1,once,TRBJ1-6,TRBD1,CASSQDRGQGNSPLHF,TGCGCCAGCAGCCAAGATAGGGGACAGGGGAATTCACCCCTCCACTTT
TRBV5-1,once,TRBJ1-4,-,CASSLYVTPGEKLFF,TGCGCCAGCAGCTTGTACGTCACCCCGGGGGAAAAACTGTTTTTT
TRBV9,-,TRBJ2-7,TRBD1,CASSIGQGRGEQYF,TGTGCCAGCAGCATTGGACAGGGTCGGGGCGAGCAGTACTTC
TRBV29-1,-,TRBJ2-5,-,CSVRTLETQYF,TGCAGCGTACGTACTTTAGAGACCCAGTACTTC
TRBV7-9,-,TRBJ2-7,TRBD2,CASSAGGLAGAQYF,TGTGCCAGCAGCGCCGGGGGACTAGCGGGGGCGCAGTACTTC
TRBV19,-,TRBJ1-2,-,CASSKVRPEGYTF,TGTGCCAGTAGTAAGGTCAGACCGGAGGGCTACACCTTC
TRBV5-1,-,TRBJ1-1,-,CASSLDGQGTNTEAFF,TGCGCCAGCAGCTTGGACGGCCAGGGAACAAACACTGAAGCTTTCTTT
TRBV10-1,once,TRBJ2-5,TRBD2,CASSEKRGLWSAETQYF,TGCGCCAGCAGTGAGAAGCGGGGGCTATGGAGTGCAGAGACCCAGTACTTC
TRBV19,-,TRBJ2-3,TRBD1,CASSRPDRNTDTQYF,TGTGCCAGTAGTAGGCCGGACAGGAACACAGATACGCAGTATTTT
TRBV7-2,-,TRBJ1-1,-,CASSLDRWNTEAFF,TGTGCCAGCAGCTTAGACAGGTGGAACACTGAAGCTTTCTTT
TRBV5-4,-,TRBJ1-1,TRBD1,CASSYGQAKNTEAFF,TGTGCCAGCAGCTACGGACAGGCTAAAAACACTGAAGCTTTCTTT
TRBV6-2/TRBV6-3,-,TRBJ2-7,-,CASSYTSSYEQYF,TGTGCCAGCAGTTACACAAGCTCCTACGAGCAGTACTTC
TRBV5-4,-,TRBJ1-2,TRBD1,CASSPGGDSGYGYTF,TGTGCCAGCAGCCCCGGCGGGGACAGTGGCTATGGCTACACCTTC
TRBV2,-,TRBJ2-5,TRBD2,CASRGLAGGMQETQYF,TGTGCCAGCAGAGGACTAGCGGGGGGGATGCAAGAGACCCAGTACTTC
TRBV7-9,-,TRBJ2-7,TRBD1,CASSSRGLGRSYEQYF,TGTGCCAGCAGCTCCAGGGGGCTCGGAAGATCCTACGAGCAGTACTTC
TRBV11-1,-,TRBJ2-7,-,CASSLTAGSGEQYF,TGTGCCAGCAGCTTAACGGCGGGATCTGGCGAGCAGTACTTC
TRBV10-3,-,TRBJ2-5,-,CAIARDINQETQYF,TGTGCCATCGCCCGGGACATTAACCAAGAGACCCAGTACTTC
TRBV6-6,-,TRBJ1-6,-,CASRRRGGDSPLHF,TGTGCCAGCCGTCGGCGGGGGGGAGATTCACCCCTCCACTTT
TRBV6-5,-,TRBJ2-1,TRBD2,CASSPASGGTNEQFF,TGTGCCAGCAGCCCCGCTAGCGGGGGAACCAATGAGCAGTTCTTC
TRBV5-1,-,TRBJ1-2,-,CASSLNRQDYGYTF,TGCGCCAGCAGCTTGAATCGCCAGGACTATGGCTACACCTTC
TRBV11-2,-,TRBJ1-1,-,CASSNVQGGNTEAFF,TGTGCCAGCAGCAACGTACAGGGTGGGAACACTGAAGCTTTCTTT
TRBV20-1,-,TRBJ2-1,-,CTASLSKSYNEQFF,TGCACCGCTAGTCTTTCTAAGTCCTACAATGAGCAGTTCTTC
TRBV15,-,TRBJ2-1,TRBD2,CATSRDVEVAGVNEQFF,TGTGCCACCAGCAGAGATGTGGAAGTAGCGGGAGTGAATGAGCAGTTCTTC
TRBV7-3,-,TRBJ2-3,TRBD2,CASSLRGSGGLTDTQYF,TGTGCCAGCAGCTTAAGAGGTAGCGGGGGCCTCACAGATACGCAGTATTTT
TRBV7-6,-,TRBJ1-2,TRBD1,CASSPHDRANYGYTF,TGTGCCAGCAGCCCCCATGACAGGGCCAACTATGGCTACACCTTC
TRBV6-4,-,TRBJ1-2,-,CASSPDDRNYGYTF,TGTGCCAGCAGTCCCGACGACAGGAACTATGGCTACACCTTC
TRBV19,few,TRBJ1-3,-,CASTVANGNTIYF,TGTGCCAGTACGGTAGCTAATGGAAACACCATATATTTT
TRBV11-3,few,TRBJ2-2,-,CASSRGLGGDTGELFF,TGTGCCAGCAGCCGTGGACTAGGGGGAGACACCGGGGAGCTGTTTTTT